This T cell receptor beta chain appears in the sequencing data of a study of T cell responses to AZD1222 COVID-19 vaccine. On the study more broadly: The analysis combined second doses at about 4 or about 12 weeks.

General study findings and limits: In all cases, repertoires were sampled only after the peak T cell response.

Assay: immunoSEQ multiplex PCR; the TCRdb copy retains only in-frame clones and omits some. The table has some 120,000 clones, about 91% seen once. The CDR3 covers 15 residues. CDR1 is PRHDT, CDR2 FYEKMQ, per germline (reference sequence). With 4 bases removed from V and 4 bases from J, the gap between germline ends came to 14 bases. Points on this clone: What it binds is unknown.

The V call is TRBV13, the J call TRBJ2-1, with unresolved D. The sample was peripheral blood, taken on day 0 of AZD1222 vaccination. The clonotype originates from an adult in good health. This CDR3 reads CASSSSVNSYNEQFF. As DNA, the CDR3 is TGTGCCAGCAGCTCGAGCGTGAATTCTTACAATGAGCAGTTCTTC.